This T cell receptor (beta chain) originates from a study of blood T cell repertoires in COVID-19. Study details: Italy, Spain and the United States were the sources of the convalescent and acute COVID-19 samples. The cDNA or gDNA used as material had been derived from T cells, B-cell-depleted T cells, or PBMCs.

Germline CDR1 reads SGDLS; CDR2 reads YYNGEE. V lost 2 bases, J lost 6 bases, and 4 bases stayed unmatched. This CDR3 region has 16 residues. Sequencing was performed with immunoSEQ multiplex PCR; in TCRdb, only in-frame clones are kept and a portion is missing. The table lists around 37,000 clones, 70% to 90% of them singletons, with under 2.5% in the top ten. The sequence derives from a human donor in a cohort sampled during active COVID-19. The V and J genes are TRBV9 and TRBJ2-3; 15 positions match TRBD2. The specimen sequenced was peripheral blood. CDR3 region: CASSVGTSGGMDTQYF. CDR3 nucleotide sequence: TGTGCCAGCAGCGTTGGGACTAGCGGGGGGATGGATACGCAGTATTTT.